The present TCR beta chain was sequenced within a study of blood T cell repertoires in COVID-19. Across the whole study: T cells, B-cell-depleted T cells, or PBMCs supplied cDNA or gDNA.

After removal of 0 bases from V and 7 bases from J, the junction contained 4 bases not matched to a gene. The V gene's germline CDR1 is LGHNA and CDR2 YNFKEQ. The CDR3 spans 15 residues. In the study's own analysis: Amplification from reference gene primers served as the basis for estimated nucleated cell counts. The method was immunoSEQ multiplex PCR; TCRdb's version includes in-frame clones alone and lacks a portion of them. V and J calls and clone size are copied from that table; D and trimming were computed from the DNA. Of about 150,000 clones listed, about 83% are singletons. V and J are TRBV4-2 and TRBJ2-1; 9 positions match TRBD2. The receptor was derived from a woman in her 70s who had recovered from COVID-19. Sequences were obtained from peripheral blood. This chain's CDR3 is CASSQDRREGNEQFF. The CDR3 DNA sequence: TGTGCCAGCAGCCAAGATCGGCGGGAGGGGAATGAGCAGTTCTTC.